This T cell receptor beta chain was profiled in a study of OX40 agonist ivuxolimab in advanced cancers. Study-level results: The average count of expanded clones was higher among CD8+ T cells than among CD4+.

V lost 6 bases, J lost 3 bases, and 9 bases lay in between. Germline-derived CDR1 and CDR2 are SNHLY and FYNNEI. The CDR3 spans 12 residues. Assay: immunoSEQ multiplex PCR; the TCRdb copy retains only in-frame clones and omits some. This table has over 60,000 clones, 85% appearing once. About this clone itself: The antigen remains undetermined.

With autoimmune disease history or systemic immunosuppression, patients were excluded. Sequenced material: CD4+ or CD8+ T cells sorted from blood, taken in a trial of the OX40 agonist ivuxolimab. J is TRBJ2-7 and V is TRBV2; a weak D match, TRBD2 (6 bases). This clonotype originated in an adult with an advanced solid tumor such as melanoma, head and neck, liver or kidney cancer. CDR3 sequence: CASRRDDYEQYF. The CDR3 region has the DNA TGTGCCAGCAGGCGGGACGACTACGAGCAGTACTTC.